This TCR beta chain is drawn from a study of OX40 agonist ivuxolimab in advanced cancers. For the wider study: The costimulatory receptor OX40 (CD134) was targeted by ivuxolimab, a fully human IgG2 agonistic monoclonal antibody. Intravenous ivuxolimab was administered to patients every 2 weeks at six dose levels: 0.01, 0.1, 0.3, 1.5, 3 and 10 mg/kg. Of the approximately 54 patients in dose escalation, about 20 had hepatocellular carcinoma, some 15 had melanoma, 9 had renal cell carcinoma and 9 had head and neck cancer. In the dose-escalation cohort, 70% to 85% of patients were male, and the mean age was approximately 60 years, with a range of 23 to 79. Patients were allowed to have had prior anti-PD-1, anti-PD-L1 or anti-CTLA-4 therapy, and approximately 40% of the dose-escalation patients had been treated with checkpoint inhibitors. Three dose-escalation patients achieved partial responses, one with hepatocellular carcinoma and two with cutaneous melanoma. The point of sequencing TCRbeta in the periphery was to test whether ivuxolimab changed TCR sequence diversity and drove clonal T-cell expansion. The paper covers the monotherapy dose-escalation part of the phase I ivuxolimab trial, which included N of about 56 patients. The investigation overall reported the following: At doses of 0.1 to 3.0 mg/kg, clonal expansion of both CD4+ and CD8+ blood T cells was observed from baseline to week 6. After ivuxolimab, expanded clones were on average more numerous among CD8+ T cells than among CD4+ T cells. In the 0.1-3.0 mg/kg groups, partial responders had among the lowest normalized peripheral clonal expansion, particularly in CD8+ T cells. Antigen specificity was not determined for the clonally expanded peripheral T cells. Low levels of normalized T-cell clonal expansion were also seen in some patients who did not respond.

This clone was seen only a few times. Its antigen is not yet known. No base quality information exists; no much larger clone differs at one position. For sequencing of the TCRbeta CDR3 region, genomic DNA was extracted from the sorted cells. The immunoSEQ Assay was used for sequencing of TCRbeta CDR3 regions. This immuneACCESS table, as held by TCRdb, lists in-frame sequences with V and J called but not all clones. Of the missing ones, under half trace to an unresolved V gene in checked studies; the others have no known cause. The sample yields tens of thousands of clones; about 88% were counted once. The ten largest clones add up to around 0.38% of the sample. Patients with autoimmune disease history or receiving systemic immunosuppression were excluded from the trial. In every dose cohort, peripheral blood was drawn for TCR sequencing at baseline, cycle 4 day 1, and cycle 7 day 1. The samples were drawn from a first-in-human, open-label, multicenter phase I dose-escalation trial of ivuxolimab. Adults with locally advanced or metastatic head and neck squamous cell, hepatocellular, melanoma or renal cell carcinoma were enrolled in the trial. CD4+ and CD8+ T cells were sorted separately from peripheral blood before TCR sequencing.

The TCR was taken from an adult with an advanced solid tumor such as melanoma, head and neck, liver or kidney cancer. Here the sequenced sample was CD4+ or CD8+ T cells sorted from blood, taken in a trial of the OX40 agonist ivuxolimab.

The CDR3 sequence is CAWTGSTYEQYF. Here is the DNA: TGTGCCTGGACAGGGTCGACCTACGAGCAGTACTTC. The rearranged chain carries TRBV30 and TRBJ2-7; a tentative D match to TRBD1 spans 5 bases. The germline V gene (reference sequence) supplies CDR1 GTSNPN and CDR2 SVGIG. Including cysteine and phenylalanine, the CDR3 has 12 amino acids. Only CDR3 DNA is held: 36 bases, read in frame from base 1. V gives up 4 bases and J gives up 2 bases, and the segment between their germline ends measures 9 bases.